The 15 T cell receptor beta chains below all came from one sample that was sequenced in a study of shared clonotypes between healthy human individuals. Produced via immunoSEQ multiplex PCR; TCRdb's table is partial and in-frame only. In the table there are some 120,000 clones, 55% to 70% of which are singletons. The specimen was memory CD8+ T cells sorted from blood. Documented subset: CD45RO+ cells pooled with CCR7-negative TemRA cells. The receptors derive from a woman in her 30s in good health.

The V and J genes are TRBV27 and TRBJ2-3; weak D call: TRBD2 (5 bases). The V end was cut by 6 bases, the J end by 0 bases, with 19 bases between. CDR1 and CDR2 (germline): MNHEY, SMNVEV (reference sequence). The CDR3 runs to 17 residues. The CDR3 loop is CASSPLSDFPSTDTQYF. CDR3 nucleotides: TGTGCCAGCAGCCCTCTTTCGGACTTCCCTAGCACAGATACGCAGTATTTT.

In its sample, this clone was seen once. The V call is TRBV9, the J call TRBJ1-3; D uncertain. V gave up 4 bases and J gave up 2 bases, with 13 bases separating them. This CDR3 spans 15 amino acids. Germline V gene sequence: CDR1 SGDLS, CDR2 YYNGEE. CDR3 sequence (DNA): TGTGCCAGCAGCCTAAACCTGGGTACTGGAAACACCATATATTTT. It specifies CASSLNLGTGNTIYF.

This clone was counted ten times or more. This chain connects TRBV6-1 to TRBJ2-7; D remains ambiguous. The CDR3 has 13 amino acids. From germline, CDR1 is MNHNS and CDR2 SASEGT. V was pared by 3 bases and J by 3 bases, with 9 bases between. The CDR3 protein is CASSEVWGYEQYF. The CDR3 DNA reads TGTGCCAGCAGTGAGGTGTGGGGCTACGAGCAGTACTTC.

The chain couples TRBV6-1 to TRBJ2-7; 7 bases are a match to TRBD1. V trimming: 7 bases; J trimming: 4 bases; junction bases outside the gene matches: 7. This CDR3 comprises 13 residues. From germline, CDR1 is MNHNS and CDR2 SASEGT. This CDR3 reads CASTGTEPYEQYF. CDR3 sequence (DNA): TGTGCCAGCACAGGGACAGAACCGTACGAGCAGTACTTC.

The V call is TRBV28, the J call TRBJ2-7; D is ambiguous. CDR3 size: 11 residues. The germline V gene encodes CDR1 MDHEN and CDR2 SYDVKM. V was cut by 4 bases and J by 6 bases, with 7 bases left in between. This CDR3 reads CASSWTVEQYF. The DNA of the CDR3 is TGTGCCAGCAGTTGGACGGTCGAGCAGTACTTC.

This clone came up once. The sample carries other DNA sequences with the same CDR3. The chain uses TRBV11-2 and TRBJ1-6, with 11 positions matching TRBD1. The V gene's germline CDR1 is SGHAT and CDR2 FQNNGV. With V trimmed by 4 bases and J by 10 bases, 6 bases remained unmatched. This CDR3 has 15 residues. CDR3 coding DNA: TGTGCCAGCAGCTCAGGGACAGGGGGAGGCTCACCCCTCCACTTT. This codes for CASSSGTGGGSPLHF.

A remark on this clone: The sample has other DNA sequences that encode this CDR3 too. The rearrangement links TRBV6-4 to TRBJ2-3, with unresolved D. Per germline, CDR1 MRHNA and CDR2 SNTAGT. CDR3 size: 13 residues. V lost 0 bases to trimming and J lost 3 bases, with 4 bases between them. The CDR3 region is CASSDSETDTQYF. CDR3 nucleotide sequence: TGTGCCAGCAGTGACTCCGAGACAGATACGCAGTATTTT.

The V and J genes are TRBV5-6 and TRBJ2-7; 7 bases are shared with TRBD1. With V trimmed by 3 bases and J by 3 bases, 3 bases remained unmatched. CDR3 length: 13 residues. Germline V gives CDR1 SGHDT, CDR2 YYEEEE. The CDR3 DNA reads as TGTGCCAGCAGCTCCCGGGACAGCTACGAGCAGTACTTC. Translated: CASSSRDSYEQYF.

The chain is built from TRBV28 and TRBJ1-5; D unclear. Germline V CDR1 and CDR2: MDHEN, SYDVKM. V was shortened by 1 base and J by 2 bases, with 6 bases between the two germline ends. The CDR3 is made up of 14 amino acids. CDR3 in amino acids: CASSLFSRNQPQHF. CDR3 nucleotides: TGTGCCAGCAGTTTATTTTCCCGCAATCAGCCCCAGCATTTT.

This clone has only one observation. This chain links TRBV4-1 with TRBJ2-1; 8 nucleotides match TRBD2. Unmatched junction bases numbered 16, after V lost 3 bases and J lost 3 bases. CDR3 length: 19 residues. The germline V gene encodes CDR1 MGHRA and CDR2 YSYEKL. Here the CDR3 DNA reads TGCGCCAGCAGCCACGTACATCGCCTCGGGAGGGCCTACTACAATGAGCAGTTCTTC. It specifies CASSHVHRLGRAYYNEQFF.

The chain combines TRBV5-1 with TRBJ2-1; D might be TRBD1 or TRBD2, each matching 5 bases. The CDR3 is made up of 13 amino acids. The germline V gene has CDR1 SGHRS and CDR2 YFSETQ. The CDR3 spells CDILSHLGDEQFF. DNA of the CDR3: TGCGACATCCTTAGCCATTTGGGGGATGAGCAGTTCTTC.

This clone came up many times. V gene TRBV6-4 combines with J gene TRBJ2-3; 7 positions agree with TRBD2. CDR1 is MRHNA and CDR2 is SNTAGT in the germline V gene. The J segment lost 1 base and the V segment lost 2 bases, leaving 3 bases of the junction unmatched. CDR3 length: 15 amino acids. The CDR3 loop is CASSDGAGGTDTQYF. The CDR3 DNA follows: TGTGCCAGCAGTGACGGGGCGGGAGGCACAGATACGCAGTATTTT.

The CDR3 region is CASSEWGTDNSNQPQHF. The CDR3 coding sequence is TGTGCCAGCAGTGAATGGGGGACGGATAATAGCAATCAGCCCCAGCATTTT. The V gene is TRBV25-1, the J gene TRBJ1-5; D possibly corresponds to TRBD1 (5 bases). The CDR3 contains 17 residues. Germline CDR1 is MGHDK and CDR2 is SYGVNS. V shed 1 base and J shed 0 bases, with 13 bases lying between them.

This chain connects TRBV6-1 to TRBJ2-2; D might be TRBD2 (5 bases). Germline V CDR1 and CDR2: MNHNS, SASEGT. The CDR3 extends over 15 amino acids. The V end lost 4 bases, the J end lost 3 bases, and 12 bases lay between the germline ends. CDR3 amino acids: CASSGLSRYTGELFF. The CDR3 DNA reads TGTGCCAGCAGTGGACTAAGCCGGTACACCGGGGAGCTGTTTTTT.

The chain is built from TRBV19 and TRBJ2-3; a possible D gene is TRBD2 (6 bases). Trimming removed 2 bases from V and 0 bases from J, with 9 bases in between. This CDR3 region has 15 residues. The germline V gene has CDR1 LNHDA and CDR2 SQIVND (reference sequence). CDR3 sequence (DNA): TGTGCCAGTAGTATATTAGCGGCTAGCACAGATACGCAGTATTTT. This encodes CASSILAASTDTQYF.